This T cell receptor (beta chain) emerged from a study of PD-1 blockade in classical Hodgkin lymphoma. About the study: Patients were dosed intravenously with nivolumab at 3 mg/kg every 2 weeks. Study outcomes and limitations: By cycle point C4D1, TCR diversity had risen significantly in CD4+ cells (but not CD8+ cells). Prior to therapy, complete responders displayed diversity much like that of newly diagnosed patients. Relapsed/refractory patients reportedly had the lowest baseline TCR diversity, below newly diagnosed patients, who were below healthy donors.

V was trimmed by 1 base and J by 7 bases, leaving 13 bases between them. Germline-derived CDR1 and CDR2 are MGHRA and YSYEKL. The CDR3 is made up of 14 amino acids. To note about this clone: Its antigen remains unidentified.

Time point in this sample: cycle 4 day 1 (C4D1), after five to seven weeks of nivolumab. Each patient relapsed following autologous stem cell transplantation, and prior brentuximab vedotin exposure differed. Some clones are missing from TCRdb's copy, which holds only in-frame ones; the method was immunoSEQ multiplex PCR. The sample consists of about 41,000 clones, nearly 70% of them appearing once. The sequencing used peripheral blood mononuclear cells (PBMCs), collected before the fourth cycle of nivolumab. The rearrangement uses TRBV4-1 and TRBJ1-2; D is unclear. The sequence came from a human donor with classical Hodgkin lymphoma. CDR3 sequence: CASSQVYGLGGYTF. The CDR3 nucleotides are TGCGCCAGCAGCCAAGTATACGGGTTAGGTGGCTACACCTTC.